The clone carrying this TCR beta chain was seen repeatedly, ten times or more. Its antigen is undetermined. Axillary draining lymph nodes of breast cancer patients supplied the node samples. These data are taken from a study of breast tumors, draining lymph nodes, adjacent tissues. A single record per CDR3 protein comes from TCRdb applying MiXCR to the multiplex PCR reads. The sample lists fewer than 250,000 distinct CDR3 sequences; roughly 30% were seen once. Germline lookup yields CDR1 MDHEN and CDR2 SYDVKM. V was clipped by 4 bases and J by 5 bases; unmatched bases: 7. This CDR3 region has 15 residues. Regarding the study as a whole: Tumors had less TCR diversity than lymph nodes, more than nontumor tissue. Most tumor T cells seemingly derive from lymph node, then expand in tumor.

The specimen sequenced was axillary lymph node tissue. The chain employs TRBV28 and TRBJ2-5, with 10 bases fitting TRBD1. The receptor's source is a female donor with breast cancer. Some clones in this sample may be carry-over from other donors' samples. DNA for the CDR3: TGTGCCAGCAGTTCGTCTCGGGGACAGGGGGAGACCCAGTACTTC. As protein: CASSSSRGQGETQYF.